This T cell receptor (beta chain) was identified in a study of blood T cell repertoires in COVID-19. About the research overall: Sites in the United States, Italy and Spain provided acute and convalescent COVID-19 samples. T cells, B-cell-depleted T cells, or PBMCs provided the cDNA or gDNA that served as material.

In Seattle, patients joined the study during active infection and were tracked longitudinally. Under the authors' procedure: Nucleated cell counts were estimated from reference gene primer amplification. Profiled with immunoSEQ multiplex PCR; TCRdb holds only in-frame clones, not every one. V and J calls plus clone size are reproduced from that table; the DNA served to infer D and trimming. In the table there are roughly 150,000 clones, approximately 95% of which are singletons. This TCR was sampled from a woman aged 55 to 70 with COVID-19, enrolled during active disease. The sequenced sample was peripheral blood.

The CDR3 sequence is CASSGQGARVNTEAFF. The CDR3 DNA sequence: TGTGCCAGTAGCGGACAGGGGGCGCGGGTGAACACTGAAGCTTTCTTT. This chain links TRBV19 with TRBJ1-1; 11 bases match TRBD1. This CDR3 spans 16 amino acids. Germline V gives CDR1 LNHDA, CDR2 SQIVND (reference sequence). With 6 bases clipped from V and 0 bases from J, the junction kept 6 bases outside the gene matches.